This is a list of T cell receptor beta chains from one sample in a study of T cell responses to AZD1222 COVID-19 vaccine. Profiled with immunoSEQ multiplex PCR; TCRdb holds only in-frame clones, not every one. The repertoire has 120,000 to 150,000 clones, about 81% of them found once; the top ten carry about 4%. Sequencing was performed on peripheral blood, taken on day 0 of MenACWY control vaccination. The receptors shown here come from an adult in good health. Each CDR3 is given with its conserved first and last residue. A D gene is named only where the DNA matches it firmly. Some rows mark clone size as missing; the rest say once, few, many or name a class of expanded clone.

v_gene,abundance,d_gene,j_gene,len,CDR3aa,CDR3nt
TRBV24-1,-,TRBD1,TRBJ2-1,16,CATSDFRQGSYNEQFF,TGTGCCACCAGTGATTTTCGACAGGGCTCCTACAATGAGCAGTTCTTC
TRBV5-1,-,-,TRBJ1-1,13,CASSSSMNTEAFF,TGCGCCAGCAGCAGTTCTATGAACACTGAAGCTTTCTTT
TRBV11-1,-,-,TRBJ2-1,14,CASSLGGSYNEQFF,TGTGCCAGCAGCTTAGGGGGCTCCTACAATGAGCAGTTCTTC
TRBV5-4,few,TRBD1,TRBJ1-2,16,CASKGEDRVRSYGYTF,TGTGCCAGCAAGGGGGAAGACAGGGTACGGAGCTATGGCTACACCTTC
TRBV5-4,-,-,TRBJ1-1,15,CASSFTGLGNTEAFF,TGTGCCAGCAGCTTTACAGGGTTGGGAAACACTGAAGCTTTCTTT
TRBV7-2,-,TRBD2,TRBJ2-7,15,CASSLGGGLSYEQYF,TGTGCCAGCAGCTTAGGCGGGGGTCTATCCTACGAGCAGTACTTC
TRBV18,-,-,TRBJ2-5,12,CASSPGFETQYF,TGTGCCAGCTCACCAGGGTTTGAGACCCAGTACTTC
TRBV27,-,-,TRBJ1-4,16,CASSPRPPSTNEKLFF,TGTGCCAGCAGTCCCCGACCTCCTTCAACTAATGAAAAACTGTTTTTT
TRBV6-5,-,-,TRBJ2-6,15,CASSRDSSGANVLTF,TGTGCCAGCAGCCGAGACAGCTCTGGGGCCAACGTCCTGACTTTC
TRBV5-1,-,-,TRBJ2-3,15,CASRTNRVFTDTQYF,TGCGCCAGCAGAACTAACAGGGTGTTCACAGATACGCAGTATTTT
TRBV5-4,few,TRBD1,TRBJ1-2,14,CASTPATGRYGYTF,TGTGCCAGCACCCCCGCGACAGGGCGCTATGGCTACACCTTC
TRBV10-2,-,-,TRBJ1-5,15,CASSERGRDNQPQHF,TGCGCCAGCAGTGAGCGGGGCAGGGACAATCAGCCCCAGCATTTT
TRBV5-5,-,TRBD1,TRBJ1-5,17,CASSYYTGAGSNQPQHF,TGTGCCAGCAGCTATTACACAGGGGCGGGAAGCAATCAGCCCCAGCATTTT
TRBV5-1,-,-,TRBJ2-2,15,CASSLGVRSTGELFF,TGCGCCAGCAGCTTGGGGGTCCGTTCGACCGGGGAGCTGTTTTTT
TRBV20-1,once,TRBD1,TRBJ1-1,15,CSASATGQAQTEAFF,TGCAGTGCTAGTGCTACCGGACAGGCTCAAACTGAAGCTTTCTTT
TRBV7-3,-,-,TRBJ2-3,14,CASSLAPRGDTQYF,TGTGCCAGCAGCTTAGCGCCCCGCGGGGATACGCAGTATTTT
TRBV5-5,-,-,TRBJ1-1,16,CASSQLGGHGNTEAFF,TGTGCCAGCAGCCAACTCGGGGGACATGGGAACACTGAAGCTTTCTTT
TRBV9,-,-,TRBJ2-7,13,CASSVGQSYEQYF,TGTGCCAGCAGCGTAGGACAGTCCTACGAGCAGTACTTC
TRBV5-4,-,TRBD2,TRBJ2-3,17,CASSLEGSGGARDTQYF,TGTGCCAGCAGCTTGGAGGGTAGCGGGGGGGCCAGGGATACGCAGTATTTT
TRBV24-1,once,TRBD1,TRBJ1-1,17,CATSEKTRWDRNTEAFF,TGTGCCACCAGTGAAAAAACACGTTGGGACAGGAACACTGAAGCTTTCTTT
TRBV6-5,-,-,TRBJ1-5,15,CASFLQEGTGQPQHF,TGTGCCAGCTTTCTCCAGGAGGGGACGGGCCAGCCCCAGCATTTT
TRBV5-1,-,TRBD2,TRBJ2-3,16,CASSWGTSGRTDTQYF,TGCGCCAGCAGCTGGGGGACTAGCGGGCGAACAGATACGCAGTATTTT